The 20 T cell receptor beta chains below were found in one sample sequenced in a study of blood T cell repertoires in COVID-19. Only in-frame clones appear in the TCRdb table, and some are missing; sequencing was by immunoSEQ multiplex PCR. The table records approximately 260,000 clones, over 80% of them present only once. Material for sequencing was peripheral blood. The receptors here all came from a man in his 60s who had recovered from COVID-19.

This chain uses TRBV7-9 with TRBJ2-7; TRBD1 aligns across 9 bases. CDR3 length equals 15 residues. J gave up 3 bases and V 4 bases, and 7 bases lay outside the gene matches. Germline CDR1 reads SEHNR; CDR2 reads FQNEAQ (reference sequence). CDR3 sequence (DNA): TGTGCCAGCAGCTCTATACAGGGGGCGTTCTACGAGCAGTACTTC. This translates into CASSSIQGAFYEQYF.

V and J are TRBV11-2 and TRBJ2-2; 9 nucleotides align to TRBD1. Germline V CDR1 and CDR2: SGHAT, FQNNGV. V trimming: 2 bases; J trimming: 6 bases; junction bases outside the gene matches: 7. CDR3 length equals 16 residues. The CDR3 DNA is TGTGCCAGCAGCTTAAGACAGGGGGTCAGGTCCGGGGAGCTGTTTTTT. Amino acid sequence: CASSLRQGVRSGELFF.

This chain uses TRBV4-2 with TRBJ2-1; 10 nucleotides agree with TRBD1. J was trimmed by 6 bases and V by 5 bases; bases with no gene match: 1. Germline V gene data show CDR1 as LGHNA and CDR2 as YNFKEQ. The CDR3 runs to 13 residues. The CDR3 DNA follows: TGTGCCAGCAGCTGGGACAGGGGCAATGAGCAGTTCTTC. Encoded protein: CASSWDRGNEQFF.

The chain links TRBV30 to TRBJ1-5, with D perhaps TRBD1 (6 bases). Germline CDR1 is GTSNPN and CDR2 is SVGIG (reference sequence). V shed 4 bases and J shed 0 bases, with 13 bases lying between them. There are 15 residues in the CDR3. In DNA, the CDR3 is TGTGCCTGGAACTCCGGGACACCTAGCAATCAGCCCCAGCATTTT. It is translated as CAWNSGTPSNQPQHF.

The chain uses TRBV2 and TRBJ2-3, with D possibly TRBD2 on 5 matching bases. The CDR3 extends over 15 amino acids. In germline, CDR1 is SNHLY, CDR2 FYNNEI. V lost 6 bases and J lost 0, with 13 bases in between. The CDR3 DNA reads TGTGCCAGCAGGGAGGTGAGAACTAGCACAGATACGCAGTATTTT. Encoded protein: CASREVRTSTDTQYF.

This clone was seen a few times. The chain recombines TRBV5-4 with TRBJ2-2; a weak D match, TRBD1 (6 bases). V shed 6 bases and J shed 1 base, with 13 bases lying between them. Per germline, CDR1 SGHNT and CDR2 YYREEE (reference sequence). There are 15 residues in the CDR3. The CDR3 protein is CASTLDRMNTGELFF. CDR3 bases: TGTGCCAGCACCCTAGACAGGATGAACACCGGGGAGCTGTTTTTT.

This chain's CDR3 is CASRTLGTDTQYF. For the CDR3, the DNA is TGTGCCAGCAGAACACTAGGAACAGATACGCAGTATTTT. The rearrangement links TRBV9 to TRBJ2-3; a weak D match, TRBD2 (5 bases). CDR1 is SGDLS and CDR2 is YYNGEE in the germline V gene. The CDR3 consists of 13 residues. Trimming shortened V by 5 bases and J by 3 bases, and 10 bases separated the two germline ends.

This clone has just a few counts. The J gene is TRBJ1-5, the V gene TRBV6-6; the match to TRBD1 covers 8 bases. There are 15 residues in the CDR3. The germline CDR1 and CDR2 sequences are MNHNY and SVGAGI (reference sequence). With V trimmed by 4 bases and J by 4 bases, 6 bases remained unmatched. In DNA form, the CDR3 reads TGTGCCAGCAGTTTCCTTGACAGGGGAAATCAGCCCCAGCATTTT. This gives the protein CASSFLDRGNQPQHF.

J is TRBJ2-5 and V is TRBV24-1; 11 bases line up with TRBD1. After removal of 3 bases from V and 5 bases from J, the junction contained 4 bases not matched to a gene. Germline-derived CDR1 and CDR2 are KGHDR and SFDVKD. This CDR3 is built from 15 residues. The CDR3 sequence is CATSDPGTGGETQYF. The CDR3 nucleotides are TGTGCCACCAGTGATCCCGGGACAGGGGGTGAGACCCAGTACTTC.

The V call is TRBV5-8, the J call TRBJ2-5, with D possibly TRBD1 on 5 matching bases. Germline-derived CDR1 and CDR2 are SGHTS and YDEGEE. The CDR3 is made up of 16 amino acids. With 4 bases removed from V and 5 bases from J, the gap between germline ends came to 21 bases. The CDR3 loop reads CASSGAVLLGRETQYF. Written as DNA, the CDR3 is TGTGCCAGCAGCGGGGCTGTTTTATTGGGTCGGGAGACCCAGTACTTC.

This rearrangement joins TRBV5-4 to TRBJ1-4, with 7 bases aligning to TRBD1. J lost 8 bases, V lost 4 bases, and 8 bases had no gene match. The germline CDR1 and CDR2 sequences are SGHNT and YYREEE (reference sequence). The CDR3 consists of 14 residues. CDR3: CASSRTGLEEKLFF. CDR3 nucleotide sequence: TGTGCCAGCAGCCGGACAGGTTTGGAAGAAAAACTGTTTTTT.

V usage is TRBV3-1 (or the pseudogene TRBV3-2) and J usage is TRBJ2-3; D gene uncertain. Germline V gene lookup returns CDR1 LGHDT and CDR2 YNNKEL (reference sequence). The CDR3 is made up of 15 amino acids. The V gene lost 5 bases and the J gene lost 6 bases, with 18 bases spanning the gap. CDR3 loop: CASSSGSRPTDTQYF. The CDR3 nucleotides read TGTGCCAGCAGCTCCGGGTCTCGACCTACGGATACGCAGTATTTT.

This clone was seen just once. V and J are TRBV7-8 and TRBJ2-2; perhaps TRBD2 as D (7 bases). The CDR3 has 14 residues. Trimming stripped 2 bases from V and 6 bases from J, with 10 bases between. Germline V gives CDR1 SGHVS, CDR2 FQNEAQ. The CDR3 is CASSLLGGAGELFF. The CDR3, as DNA: TGTGCCAGCAGCTTATTAGGGGGGGCCGGGGAGCTGTTTTTT.

This rearrangement joins TRBV19 to TRBJ1-2; TRBD1 matches at 8 bases. Per the germline V gene, CDR1 is LNHDA and CDR2 is SQIVND (reference sequence). The CDR3 length is 14 residues. J gave up 0 bases and V 10 bases, and 7 bases lay outside the gene matches. The CDR3 sequence is CATRGDRPNYGYTF. For the CDR3, the DNA is TGTGCCACCAGGGGGGACAGGCCTAACTATGGCTACACCTTC.

The chain carries TRBV9 and TRBJ1-3; 10 bases match TRBD1. Per germline, CDR1 SGDLS and CDR2 YYNGEE. After removal of 3 bases from V and 0 bases from J, the junction contained 3 bases not matched to a gene. There are 16 residues in the CDR3. CDR3 in DNA: TGTGCCAGCAGCGATCGGACAGGGGGCTCTGGAAACACCATATATTTT. It is translated as CASSDRTGGSGNTIYF.

The chain carries TRBV19 and TRBJ2-1; no firm D call. V gave up 5 bases and J gave up 3 bases, with 14 bases separating them. Germline CDR1 is LNHDA and CDR2 is SQIVND (reference sequence). CDR3 length: 15 residues. In DNA, the CDR3 is TGTGCCAGTAGTCCCGACTTGGTCGGCTACAATGAGCAGTTCTTC. Translated, it gives CASSPDLVGYNEQFF.

The chain has TRBV28 and TRBJ2-7, with TRBD1 matching 9 bases. CDR1 is MDHEN and CDR2 is SYDVKM in the germline V gene. The CDR3 is made up of 15 amino acids. V lost 4 bases, J lost 2 bases, and 6 bases stayed unmatched. The CDR3 spells CASSSPGQGAYEQYF. The CDR3 DNA sequence: TGTGCCAGCAGTTCCCCGGGACAGGGTGCCTACGAGCAGTACTTC.

The chain combines TRBV3-1 (or the pseudogene TRBV3-2) with TRBJ2-5; maybe TRBD2 (5 bases). The length of the CDR3 is 14 residues. Trimming took 2 bases from V and 7 from J, leaving 14 bases between them. The germline V gene has CDR1 LGHDT and CDR2 YNNKEL (reference sequence). CDR3 sequence: CASSQQGSKATQYF. CDR3 coding DNA: TGTGCCAGCAGCCAACAAGGGAGTAAAGCGACCCAGTACTTC.

The chain carries TRBV27 and TRBJ1-2; maybe TRBD1 (6 bases). The V gene lost 5 bases and the J gene lost 8 bases, with 24 bases spanning the gap. Germline V CDR1 and CDR2: MNHEY, SMNVEV (reference sequence). The CDR3 extends over 16 amino acids. CDR3 sequence: CASSKGGARISGGYTF. The CDR3 DNA follows: TGTGCCAGCAGTAAGGGGGGGGCCCGGATTTCGGGCGGCTACACCTTC.

The genes are TRBV3-1 (or the pseudogene TRBV3-2) and TRBJ2-1; D might be TRBD2 (6 bases). The CDR3 sequence is 14 residues long. Germline CDR1 reads LGHDT; CDR2 reads YNNKEL (reference sequence). Trimming left V 5 bases short and J 6 bases short, with 14 bases between. CDR3 nucleotide sequence: TGTGCCAGCAGCTTCCGACTAGGAGGCAATGAGCAGTTCTTC. It specifies CASSFRLGGNEQFF.